The 22 T cell receptor beta chains reported below all come from one sample, sequenced in a study of metastatic and nonmetastatic thyroid tumors. Each patient went into thyroid surgery without having received any treatment. TCRdb re-clonotyped the PCR reads via MiXCR. The sample contains under 95,000 clones, roughly 13% of which appear only once. Input material: blood. The receptors derive from a female donor with papillary thyroid cancer or a benign thyroid nodule (not recorded which). Some clones in this sample may be carry-over from other donors' samples.

This clone was seen ten or more times. CDR3 sequence (DNA): TGTGCCAGCAGCCCCGACGACAGGGCTGGCAATCAGCCCCAGCATTTT. Amino acids: CASSPDDRAGNQPQHF. V is TRBV9 and J is TRBJ1-5; 7 bases line up with TRBD1. Trimming removed 4 bases from V and 2 bases from J; junction bases left unmatched: 9. CDR1 and CDR2 (germline): SGDLS, YYNGEE. This CDR3 is 16 amino acids long.

This clone came up many times. The chain is built from TRBV4-2 and TRBJ2-7; 8 bases align to TRBD2. The CDR3 length is 14 residues. V shed 3 bases, J shed 4 bases, and the junction held 5 bases outside the gene matches. CDR1 is LGHNA and CDR2 is YNFKEQ in the germline V gene. The CDR3 protein is CASSQGSGDYEQYF. CDR3 DNA sequence: TGTGCCAGCAGCCAGGGTAGCGGGGATTACGAGCAGTACTTC.

Many counts were recorded for this clone. This sequence joins TRBV28 and TRBJ2-2; 7 bases match TRBD2. CDR1 is MDHEN and CDR2 is SYDVKM in the germline V gene. This CDR3 has 13 amino acids. V gave up 5 bases and J gave up 6 bases; unmatched junction bases: 3. The DNA of the CDR3 is TGTGCCAGCAGTCGGACTAGGGCCGGGGAGCTGTTTTTT. Translating it yields CASSRTRAGELFF.

The V call is TRBV6-2 or TRBV6-3, the J call TRBJ1-2, with D possibly being TRBD1 (5 bases). Trimming removed 2 bases from V and 7 bases from J, with 14 bases in between. The CDR3 runs 14 residues. The germline gives CDR1 MNHEY, CDR2 SVGEGT. The CDR3: CASSYGQGLLGYTF. The CDR3 DNA follows: TGTGCCAGCAGTTACGGGCAGGGACTCCTTGGCTACACCTTC.

This rearrangement joins TRBV6-2 or TRBV6-3 to TRBJ2-2; 10 positions agree with TRBD1. Per germline, CDR1 MNHEY and CDR2 SVGEGT. J was trimmed by 7 bases and V by 6 bases; bases with no gene match: 5. This CDR3 comprises 14 residues. DNA of the CDR3: TGTGCCAGCAGAACCGGGACAGGGGTCGGGGAGCTGTTTTTT. This codes for CASRTGTGVGELFF.

This clone was counted many times. The chain carries TRBV28 and TRBJ2-7, with a possible D match to TRBD2 (5 bases). This CDR3 region has 12 residues. CDR1 and CDR2 (germline): MDHEN, SYDVKM. V lost 4 bases and J 4 bases, leaving 8 bases between the germline ends. Written as DNA, the CDR3 is TGTGCCAGCAGTTCCCCGGGATACGAGCAGTACTTC. Translation gives CASSSPGYEQYF.

In the case of this clone: The junction shows a germline mismatch at one end, possibly a read error. The rearrangement uses TRBV29-1 and TRBJ1-2; 9 bases match TRBD1. Germline-derived CDR1 and CDR2 are SQVTM and ANQGSEA. CDR3 length: 13 residues. CDR3 loop: CSVGTGGNHGHTF. The CDR3 nucleotides are TGCAGCGTTGGAACAGGGGGCAACCATGGCCACACCTTC.

J is TRBJ2-7 and V is TRBV11-1; 11 positions agree with TRBD2. The junction had 13 bases not matched to a gene; V was cut back by 5 bases and J by 7 bases. Germline V gene lookup returns CDR1 SGHAT and CDR2 FQDESV (reference sequence). CDR3 size: 16 residues. The CDR3, as DNA: TGTGCCAGCAGCCGCATGGGAGGGCTAGCGGGAGGAGAGCAGTACTTC. Translation gives CASSRMGGLAGGEQYF.

This clone was seen more than once but under ten times. A much larger clone lies a single base off, so this may be a read error. V and J are TRBV11-2 and TRBJ1-3, with D possibly matching TRBD1 (5 bases). This CDR3 is built from 16 residues. Germline-derived CDR1 and CDR2 are SGHAT and FQNNGV. In nucleotides, the CDR3 is TGTGCCAGCAGCTTACAGGGCGCAGTCTCTGGAAACACCATGTATTTT. Translation gives CASSLQGAVSGNTMYF.

This clone was observed many times. The chain is built from TRBV27 and TRBJ1-5, with D perhaps matching TRBD1 (6 bases). Trimming took off 7 bases at V and 1 base at J, with 11 bases between the two ends. The CDR3 loop spans 14 amino acids. The germline V gene encodes CDR1 MNHEY and CDR2 SMNVEV (reference sequence). Written as DNA, the CDR3 is TGTGCCAGCAAGCCGGGGGGCAGCAATCAGCCCCAGCATTTT. This sequence encodes CASKPGGSNQPQHF.

This clone showed up many times. The rearrangement joins TRBV10-3 to TRBJ2-6; D gene uncertain. V dropped 4 bases and J dropped 2 bases, with 9 bases sitting between them. The CDR3 totals 15 residues. Germline V CDR1 and CDR2: ENHRY, SYGVKD. The CDR3 spells CAISGMGTGANVLTF. The CDR3 coding sequence is TGTGCCATCAGTGGTATGGGAACTGGGGCCAACGTCCTGACTTTC.

This clone has ten or more counts. The chain employs TRBV3-1 and TRBJ1-6; D ambiguous. The CDR3 covers 13 residues. Deletions cut 4 bases from V and 12 bases from J, with 13 bases between. Germline lookup yields CDR1 LGHDT and CDR2 YNNKEL (reference sequence). CDR3 DNA: TGTGCCAGCAGCCGAGAGGGTAGACAACCCCTCCACTTT. Residues: CASSREGRQPLHF.

At least ten counts were recorded for this clone. This sequence joins TRBV3-1 and TRBJ1-2, with D unclear. Germline CDR1 reads LGHDT; CDR2 reads YNNKEL (reference sequence). The CDR3 runs to 13 residues. The V end lost 3 bases, the J end lost 4 bases, and 9 bases lay between the germline ends. The CDR3 DNA reads TGTGCCAGCAGCCAGGGGTTTGGCTATGGCTACACCTTC. This sequence encodes CASSQGFGYGYTF.

In its sample, this clone was seen many times. The chain links TRBV7-9 to TRBJ1-2, with 8 bases aligning to TRBD1. Germline V gene lookup returns CDR1 SEHNR and CDR2 FQNEAQ (reference sequence). V gave up 0 bases and J gave up 4 bases; unmatched junction bases: 4. The CDR3 has 15 residues. The CDR3 here is CASSLAGQATYGYTF. For the CDR3, the DNA is TGTGCCAGCAGCTTAGCGGGACAGGCGACCTATGGCTACACCTTC.

In its sample, this clone was seen many times. The chain has TRBV29-1 and TRBJ2-7; D may be TRBD1 (6 bases). In germline, CDR1 is SQVTM, CDR2 ANQGSEA. V was pared by 4 bases and J by 3 bases, with 13 bases between. This CDR3 contains 13 residues. CDR3 in DNA: TGCAGCGTTGGGGGGCAGGCCTACTACGAGCAGTACTTC. Its protein is CSVGGQAYYEQYF.

This clone appeared many times. The chain carries TRBV25-1 and TRBJ2-5; 8 positions agree with TRBD1. V lost 0 bases to trimming and J lost 4 bases; unmatched junction nucleotides: 10. The CDR3 length is 17 residues. Germline V lookup: CDR1 MGHDK, CDR2 SYGVNS. CDR3 sequence (DNA): TGTGCCAGCAGTGAATATCGGGGGACAGGAGTCCCAGAGACCCAGTACTTC. Protein: CASSEYRGTGVPETQYF.

At least ten counts were recorded for this clone. This chain connects TRBV6-1 to TRBJ1-2, with no clear D. CDR1 MNHNS and CDR2 SASEGT come from the germline V gene. This CDR3 is built from 14 residues. V lost 6 bases and J 5 bases, leaving 16 bases between the germline ends. The CDR3 DNA reads TGTGCCAGCAGCCCCGGTAGACTTGGGTATGGCTACACCTTC. It specifies CASSPGRLGYGYTF.

This clone was recorded many times. The chain couples TRBV28 to TRBJ2-5; D not resolved. This CDR3 has 13 amino acids. V lost 6 bases and J 0 bases, leaving 8 bases between the germline ends. Germline assignment: CDR1 MDHEN and CDR2 SYDVKM. CDR3 sequence (DNA): TGTGCCAGCAGACCCAGTAACCAAGAGACCCAGTACTTC. Amino acid sequence: CASRPSNQETQYF.

The rearrangement links TRBV29-1 to TRBJ2-3; D is undetermined. Trimming stripped 5 bases from V and 1 base from J, with 10 bases between. This CDR3 region has 13 residues. Germline CDR1 reads SQVTM; CDR2 reads ANQGSEA. The CDR3 reads CSVRSVGTDTQYF. The CDR3 DNA is TGCAGCGTTCGTTCGGTGGGCACAGATACGCAGTATTTT.

This clone occurred many times. V usage is TRBV9 and J usage is TRBJ1-1; D is possibly TRBD1 (6 bases). This CDR3 comprises 12 residues. Germline CDR1 and CDR2: SGDLS and YYNGEE. The V and J ends lost 8 bases and 8 bases respectively, with 16 bases between them. In DNA form, the CDR3 reads TGTGCCAGTGGGAGGGGACAACAAGAAGCTTTCTTT. The encoded protein is CASGRGQQEAFF. The complete variable domain, with remaining parts taken from reference TRBV9 and TRBJ1-1, reads DSGVTQTPKHLITATGQRVTLRCSPRSGDLSVYWYQQSLDQGLQFLIQYYNGEERAKGNILERFSAQQFPDLHSELNLSSLELGDSALYFCASGRGQQEAFFGQGTRLTVV.

This clone has at least ten counts. The chain combines TRBV6-2 or TRBV6-3 with TRBJ2-1; no clear D. Germline CDR1 MNHEY, CDR2 SVGEGT. This CDR3 is built from 16 residues. Trimming took off 3 bases at V and 5 bases at J, with 17 bases between the two ends. CDR3 loop: CASSYNPRHPDNEQFF. DNA of the CDR3: TGTGCCAGCAGTTATAACCCACGACACCCGGACAATGAGCAGTTCTTC.

This clone appeared many times. The V call is TRBV19, the J call TRBJ1-5; 7 bases match TRBD1. The V gene's germline CDR1 is LNHDA and CDR2 SQIVND (reference sequence). The CDR3 is 15 residues long. Trimming cost V 10 bases and J 1 base; bases outside gene matches: 10. CDR3 sequence reads: CATTLTGASNQPQHF. Here the CDR3 DNA reads TGTGCCACAACTCTTACAGGGGCGAGCAATCAGCCCCAGCATTTT.